Shown below are 4 T cell receptor beta chains from a single sample sequenced in a study of T cells in Graves' hyperthyroidism and ophthalmopathy. Amplification yielded TCR beta CDR3 regions, with RNA transcripts as the source. HTBI primers were employed in a first-round RT-PCR of the TCR CDR3. TCRdb passed the multiplex PCR reads through MiXCR, listing each CDR3 protein once. The data show roughly 250,000 distinct CDR3 sequences, with about 20% seen just once and around 64% held by the top ten. Sequenced material: blood. Receptors originate from a young man with Graves' ophthalmopathy.

This clonotype was detected only a few times. This chain links TRBV5-6 with TRBJ2-7; TRBD2 matches 10 bases. Germline loops: CDR1 SGHDT, CDR2 YYEEEE. CDR3 length: 17 residues. The J segment lost 1 base and the V segment lost 4 bases, leaving 11 bases of the junction unmatched. This chain's CDR3 is CASSGGIAGGTSYEQYF. The DNA of the CDR3 is TGTGCCAGCAGCGGAGGAATAGCGGGAGGCACATCCTACGAGCAGTACTTC.

The rearrangement uses TRBV27 and TRBJ2-7; 7 positions agree with TRBD1. This CDR3 is 15 amino acids long. V lost 2 bases to trimming and J lost 2 bases; unmatched junction nucleotides: 6. The V gene's germline CDR1 is MNHEY and CDR2 SMNVEV (reference sequence). CDR3 in amino acids: CASSLTNRGPYEQYF. The CDR3 DNA reads TGTGCCAGCAGTTTAACAAACAGGGGACCCTACGAGCAGTACTTC.

This clonotype was detected a few times. CDR3 in amino acids: CASRGAGAIHQPQHF. The CDR3 DNA reads as TGTGCCAGCAGGGGGGCAGGGGCGATACATCAGCCCCAGCATTTT. The genes are TRBV28 and TRBJ1-5; tentative D call: TRBD1 (6 bases). The CDR3 is 15 amino acids. The germline V gene has CDR1 MDHEN and CDR2 SYDVKM. V was clipped by 6 bases and J by 5 bases, with 17 bases between them.

This clonotype was seen more than once but under ten times. V and J are TRBV6-1 and TRBJ1-5; unclear D gene. This CDR3 is 13 amino acids long. V lost 7 bases to trimming and J lost 0 bases, with 7 bases between them. Germline assignment: CDR1 MNHNS and CDR2 SASEGT. The CDR3 DNA reads TGTGCCAGCAAGGGCGATAGCAATCAGCCCCAGCATTTT. Translating gives CASKGDSNQPQHF.